A selection of T cell receptor beta chains follows, all from one sample in a study of cytomegalovirus exposure and HLA in healthy donors. Here immunoSEQ multiplex PCR was the method, and the copy in TCRdb shows in-frame clones only, minus some. The table lists more than 150,000 clones, approximately 80% of them singletons. Sequences were obtained from PBMCs. These receptors came from a man aged 18 to 35 in good health and CMV-seronegative. CDR3s include the opening cysteine and the closing phenylalanine or tryptophan. D genes are given only for firm matches. Only some rows state a clone size, as once, few, many or a class for expanded clones.

v_gene	d_gene	j_gene	abundance	CDR3nt	CDR3aa
TRBV5-5	TRBD1	TRBJ1-2	few	TGTGCCAGCAGCCACACGACAGGGGGATTAGCTAACTATGGCTACACCTTC	CASSHTTGGLANYGYTF
TRBV30	-	TRBJ1-4	once	TGTGCCTGGAGGGGGACCTCCGACAAACTCTTGGGGAGGAGGGGAAAAGATGAAAAACTGTTTTTT	CAWRGTSDKLLGRRGKDEKLFF
TRBV28	-	TRBJ1-3	-	TGTGCCAGCAGTTTCGGGGGGGCTGGAAACACCATATATTTT	CASSFGGAGNTIYF
TRBV27	-	TRBJ2-5	once	TGTGCCAGCAGTCGACGGGGGAGCACAACGTACCAAGAGACCCAGTACTTC	CASSRRGSTTYQETQYF
TRBV28	TRBD2	TRBJ2-2	-	TGTGCCAGCAGAAAGCGGGAAATCGTAACCGGGGAGCTGTTTTTT	CASRKREIVTGELFF
TRBV6-5	TRBD2	TRBJ2-7	-	TGTGCCAGCAGCCTGGGACTAGAGCCTTCCTACGAGCAGTACTTC	CASSLGLEPSYEQYF
TRBV6-4	TRBD1	TRBJ1-5	once	TGTGCCAGCAGTGTCGACAGGGACCAGCCCCAGCATTTT	CASSVDRDQPQHF
TRBV6-5	-	TRBJ1-2	-	TGTGCCAGCACCTCGGGACTGTTCTATGGCTACACCTTC	CASTSGLFYGYTF
TRBV5-1	-	TRBJ1-4	-	TGCGCCAGCAGCTTCGGAGAACAAGAAAAACTGTTTTTT	CASSFGEQEKLFF
TRBV6-1	-	TRBJ1-2	-	TGTGCCAGCAGTGAAGCCGCCCAGGTCCCTAACTATGGCTACACCTTC	CASSEAAQVPNYGYTF
TRBV6-1	-	TRBJ1-5	-	TGTGCCACAAGTAGGGGTACGGATCAGCCCCAGCATTTT	CATSRGTDQPQHF
TRBV5-4	TRBD2	TRBJ2-1	-	TGTGCCAGCAGCTTGGGTCAGGGAGCGGGAGCCTACAATGAGCAGTTCTTC	CASSLGQGAGAYNEQFF
TRBV6-5	TRBD1	TRBJ1-2	-	TGTGCCAGCAGTTACGAACAGGGGAGCTATGGCTACACCTTC	CASSYEQGSYGYTF
TRBV5-1	TRBD2	TRBJ2-3	-	TGCGCCAGCAGTGGAGGGAGGGCAGATACGCAGTATTTT	CASSGGRADTQYF
TRBV10-3	TRBD2	TRBJ2-5	-	TGTGCCATCAGTGATGGGGCTAGCGGGGGGATAGACCAAGAGACCCAGTACTTC	CAISDGASGGIDQETQYF
TRBV7-2	TRBD1	TRBJ2-1	-	TGTGCCAGCAGCTTAAGGGGGCGGATCTCCTACAATGAGCAGTTCTTC	CASSLRGRISYNEQFF
TRBV5-1	TRBD2	TRBJ2-1	-	TGCGCCAGCAACGATGGGGGGGTGCAGTTCTTC	CASNDGGVQFF
TRBV5-5	TRBD2	TRBJ2-3	-	TGTGCCAGCAGCCGGGGCGGGGGGGGCCTCGGAGATACGCAGTATTTT	CASSRGGGGLGDTQYF
TRBV19	-	TRBJ2-1	few	TGTGCCAGTAGTATAGGGGTCGGGGGCTACAATGAGCAGTTCTTC	CASSIGVGGYNEQFF
TRBV6-1	TRBD1	TRBJ2-7	once	TGTGCCAGCACCGGACAGGTGCACTACGAGCAGTACTTC	CASTGQVHYEQYF
TRBV7-9	TRBD2	TRBJ2-7	-	TGTGCCAGCAGTAAATACGAGGGACTAGCGGTGAGCTCCTACGAGCAGTACTTC	CASSKYEGLAVSSYEQYF
TRBV14	TRBD1	TRBJ1-6	-	TGTGCCAGCAGCCAAGATCTTCAGGGGGCGCGATCACCCCTCCACTTT	CASSQDLQGARSPLHF
TRBV7-8	TRBD1	TRBJ1-1	-	TGTGCCAGCAGCCCTCGGACAGGTACGACCACTGAAGCTTTCTTT	CASSPRTGTTTEAFF
TRBV25-1	-	TRBJ2-7	-	TGTGCCAGCAGTGACTCCTTCGAGCAGTACTTC	CASSDSFEQYF
TRBV9	TRBD2	TRBJ2-3	-	TGTGCCAGCAGCGTAGCTCCAGCGGGAGGAGGAACAGATACGCAGTATTTT	CASSVAPAGGGTDTQYF
TRBV7-2	-	TRBJ2-2	-	TGTGCCAGCAGCTTAGGGGGACTTGCCGGGGAGCTGTTTTTT	CASSLGGLAGELFF
TRBV4-2	-	TRBJ1-6	few	TGTGCCAGCAACCAACAGGCGTCTAATTCACCCCTCCACTTT	CASNQQASNSPLHF
TRBV27	TRBD1	TRBJ2-7	few	TGTGCCAGCAGCCTTGGACAGGCAGCCTACGAGCAGTACTTC	CASSLGQAAYEQYF
TRBV6-5	-	TRBJ1-2	-	TGTGCCAGCCTACGGGCTAACTATGGCTACACCTTC	CASLRANYGYTF
TRBV7-7	-	TRBJ2-1	-	TGTGCTAGCAGTTCCGGACTTGACAATGAGCAGTTCTTC	CASSSGLDNEQFF
TRBV28	-	TRBJ2-5	-	TGTGCCGGCACCGAAGGAGGGAAAGAGACCCAGTACTTC	CAGTEGGKETQYF
TRBV7-2	TRBD2	TRBJ2-1	-	TGTGCCAGCAGCCCTACGGGGGGGCTGTCGTTCTTC	CASSPTGGLSFF
TRBV6-1	-	TRBJ1-5	-	TGTGCCAGCAGTAAGAGGGCACAGCTGAATCAGCCCCAGCATTTT	CASSKRAQLNQPQHF
TRBV5-5	-	TRBJ2-7	-	TGTGCCAGCAGAACCGTTCTCGAGCAGTACTTC	CASRTVLEQYF
TRBV19	-	TRBJ2-6	-	TGTGCCAGAAAGGGGGTTGTTGGCTCTGGGGCCAACGTCCTGACTTTC	CARKGVVGSGANVLTF
TRBV6-1	-	TRBJ2-1	-	TGTGCCAGTCGGACTGTCAATACTTACAATGAGCAGTTCTTC	CASRTVNTYNEQFF
TRBV5-4	TRBD1	TRBJ2-4	-	TGTGCCAGCAGCCCGGGACAGAAAAACATTCAGTACTTC	CASSPGQKNIQYF
TRBV7-9	-	TRBJ2-1	-	TGTGCCAGCAGCTTATTGACTAGCAATGAGCAGTTCTTC	CASSLLTSNEQFF
TRBV6-5	-	TRBJ2-7	-	TGTGCCAGCAGTTACTCATCAGGGGGGACCTACGAGCAGTACTTC	CASSYSSGGTYEQYF
TRBV7-9	TRBD2	TRBJ2-7	-	TGTGCCAGCAGCGTTCGGACTAGCGGGCGCGAGCAGTACTTC	CASSVRTSGREQYF
TRBV5-1	TRBD2	TRBJ2-1	-	TGCGCCAGCAGCCTGACTAGCGGAAAATACAATGAGCAGTTCTTC	CASSLTSGKYNEQFF
TRBV9	TRBD1	TRBJ1-4	once	TGTGCCAGCAGCGCAGGGGGGATGGGGGAAAAACTGTTTTTT	CASSAGGMGEKLFF
TRBV9	-	TRBJ1-1	-	TGTGCCAGCAGCAGGACACCGGGCACTGAAGCTTTCTTT	CASSRTPGTEAFF
TRBV28	TRBD1	TRBJ1-1	-	TGTGCCAGCAGTAGACAGGGGGCAAACACTGAAGCTTTCTTT	CASSRQGANTEAFF
TRBV6-1	-	TRBJ1-1	-	TGTGCCAGCAGTGAATTAATAGGGGTCACTGAAGCTTTCTTT	CASSELIGVTEAFF
TRBV5-6	TRBD1	TRBJ2-6	-	TGTGCCAGCAGCCCCACCCGACGAGACAGGGCTGGGGCCAACGTCCTGACTTTC	CASSPTRRDRAGANVLTF
TRBV2	-	TRBJ2-2	few	TGTGCCAGCAGCCTAGAAAACATAAGACAGGGAGGCGTCACCGGGGAGCTGTTTTTT	CASSLENIRQGGVTGELFF
TRBV2	-	TRBJ1-2	-	TGTGCCAGCAGGCCCACTCGCGAGGGGGGGGTTGGCTACACCTTC	CASRPTREGGVGYTF
TRBV27	-	TRBJ1-2	-	TGTGCCGCCCTGCAGGGAGAGGGGGATAATGGCTACACCTTC	CAALQGEGDNGYTF
TRBV5-1	-	TRBJ1-2	-	TGCGCCAGCAGCTTTGGGGGCTCGGAGGGCTACACCTTC	CASSFGGSEGYTF
TRBV2	TRBD1	TRBJ2-2	-	TGTGCCAGCAAGAGGTCCGGGACAGGGGGAAACACCGGGGAGCTGTTTTTT	CASKRSGTGGNTGELFF
TRBV6-1	-	TRBJ1-6	-	TGTGCCAGCACCGGACAGAACAATAATTCACCCCTCCACTTT	CASTGQNNNSPLHF
TRBV7-9	TRBD1	TRBJ1-4	-	TGTGCCAGCAGCTCAACCACAGGGGCTAATGAAAAACTGTTTTTT	CASSSTTGANEKLFF
TRBV30	TRBD1	TRBJ2-1	-	TGTGCCTGGAGTGTACGTTTAGGGACAGTCCCCAGCAATGAGCAGTTCTTC	CAWSVRLGTVPSNEQFF
TRBV7-7	-	TRBJ1-2	-	TGTGCTAGCAGCTCCCGAGGACCGGGTGTGAGGGTTGATGGCTACACCTTC	CASSSRGPGVRVDGYTF
TRBV4-1	TRBD1	TRBJ2-2	-	TGCGCCAGCAGCCAAGAGATTTATTGGGACAGGGGAATAGGCGGGGAGCTGTTTTTT	CASSQEIYWDRGIGGELFF
TRBV15	-	TRBJ2-3	-	TGTGCCACCAGCAGAGCCGGACAGCCCACAGATACGCAGTATTTT	CATSRAGQPTDTQYF
TRBV5-1	-	TRBJ2-5	once	TGCGCCAGCAGCTTGATTCGGGGGAGCGGAGAGACCCAGTACTTC	CASSLIRGSGETQYF
TRBV5-1	-	TRBJ1-1	-	TGCGCCAGCAATCCGGGGAGGGGGGCTTTCTTT	CASNPGRGAFF
TRBV7-8	TRBD1	TRBJ1-3	once	TGTGCCAGCAGCCTCCAGGGACAGTCGTCTGGAAACACCATATATTTT	CASSLQGQSSGNTIYF